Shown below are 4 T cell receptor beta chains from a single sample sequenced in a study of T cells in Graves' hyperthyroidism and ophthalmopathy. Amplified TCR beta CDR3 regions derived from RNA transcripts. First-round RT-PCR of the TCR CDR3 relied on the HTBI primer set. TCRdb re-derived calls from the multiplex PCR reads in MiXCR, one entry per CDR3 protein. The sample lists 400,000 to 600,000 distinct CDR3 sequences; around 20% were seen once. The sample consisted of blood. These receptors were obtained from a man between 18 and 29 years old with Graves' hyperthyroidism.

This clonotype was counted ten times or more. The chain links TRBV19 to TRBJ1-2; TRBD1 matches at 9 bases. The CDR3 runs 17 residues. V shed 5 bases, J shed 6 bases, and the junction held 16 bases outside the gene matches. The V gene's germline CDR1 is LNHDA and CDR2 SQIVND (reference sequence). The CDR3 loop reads CASSPWGTGKGKDGYTF. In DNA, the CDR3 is TGTGCCAGTAGTCCCTGGGGGACAGGGAAGGGGAAGGATGGCTACACCTTC.

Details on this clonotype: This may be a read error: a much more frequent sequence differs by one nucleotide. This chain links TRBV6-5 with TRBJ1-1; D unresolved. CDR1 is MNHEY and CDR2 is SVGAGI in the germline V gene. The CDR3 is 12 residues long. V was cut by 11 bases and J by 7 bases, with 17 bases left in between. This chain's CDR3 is CAARGGPIEAFF. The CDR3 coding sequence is TGTGCCGCCAGAGGCGGACCGATTGAAGCTTTCTTT.

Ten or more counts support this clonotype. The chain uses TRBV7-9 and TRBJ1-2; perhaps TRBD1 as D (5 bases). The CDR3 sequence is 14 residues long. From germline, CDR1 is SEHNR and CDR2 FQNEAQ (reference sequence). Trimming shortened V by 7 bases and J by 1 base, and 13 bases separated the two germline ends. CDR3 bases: TGTGCCAGCAACGCGGGACGGAGTAACTATGGCTACACCTTC. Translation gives CASNAGRSNYGYTF. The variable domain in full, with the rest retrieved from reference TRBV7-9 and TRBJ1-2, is DTGVSQNPRHKITKRGQNVTFRCDPISEHNRLYWYRQTLGQGPEFLTYFQNEAQLEKSRLLSDRFSAERPKGSFSTLEIQRTEQGDSAMYLCASNAGRSNYGYTFGSGTRLTVV.

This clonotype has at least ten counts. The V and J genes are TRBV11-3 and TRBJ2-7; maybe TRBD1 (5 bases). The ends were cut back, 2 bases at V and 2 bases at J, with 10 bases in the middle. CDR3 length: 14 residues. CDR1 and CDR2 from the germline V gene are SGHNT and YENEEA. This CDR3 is CASSLLDRPYEQYF. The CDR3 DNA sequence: TGTGCCAGCAGCTTATTAGACAGACCCTACGAGCAGTACTTC.